This TCR beta chain was identified in a study of T and B cells in COVID-19 patients. As for the study in general: Blood was sampled from COVID-19 patients who were either actively infected or recovered. Comorbidities linked to unfavorable COVID-19 outcome were present in about 90% of the roughly 20 active-infection patients. Median age was 34 years in the recovered cohort and around 63 years in the active-infection cohort.

BIOMED2 TRB-A/B primer pools were used in multiplex TRB PCR. TCRdb independently ran MiXCR on the multiplex PCR reads; one entry per CDR3 protein. The sample has some 14,000 distinct CDR3 sequences; roughly 27% are singletons. Study-level findings and limits: Exclusive to the recovered cohort were some 2,500 TCR clusters, over 25 of them with low generation probability.

Blood genomic DNA input for TRB amplification was roughly 250-550 ng. Looked up from germline, CDR1 is LGHNA and CDR2 is YNFKEQ. CDR3 size: 15 residues. V was pared by 5 bases and J by 4 bases, with 10 bases of the junction left unmatched. As to this clonotype: Its specificity is not known.

Source material: blood. The clonotype was recovered from a human donor who had recovered from COVID-19. The V gene is TRBV4-2, the J gene TRBJ1-1; 7 positions match TRBD1. CDR3 protein: CASSEGQEPGTEAFF. The CDR3 DNA sequence: TGTGCCAGCAGCGAAGGACAGGAGCCGGGCACTGAAGCTTTCTTT.